This entry lists 30 T cell receptor beta chains sequenced from one sample in a study of tumor and adjacent non-tumor tissue in lung cancer. The library came from three nested PCR rounds adapted from ARM-PCR protocols. In TCRdb, the multiplex PCR reads were re-called with MiXCR into one record per CDR3 protein. The sample holds 50,000 or so distinct CDR3 sequences; 74% are singletons and the top ten take over 20%. No cell sorting was done before RNA was extracted from the tissue. The normal lung tissue was taken more than 3 cm from the tumor edge. The specimen sequenced was distant non-tumor lung tissue. The receptors here all came from a woman aged 60 to 75 with non-small cell lung cancer.

Comments on this clonotype: One junction end disagrees with the germline gene, perhaps due to a read error. The chain links TRBV29-1 to TRBJ1-1, with D possibly being TRBD1 (6 bases). Germline V lookup: CDR1 SQVTM, CDR2 ANQGSEA. This CDR3 region has 12 residues. CDR3 residues: CSVGVWDTKAFF. The CDR3 nucleotides are TGCAGCGTTGGGGTATGGGACACTAAAGCTTTCTTT.

This clonotype was counted ten times or more. The J gene is TRBJ1-1, the V gene TRBV28; no clear D gene. Trimming stripped 6 bases from V and 7 bases from J, with 18 bases between. This CDR3 has 14 amino acids. Germline CDR1 reads MDHEN; CDR2 reads SYDVKM. Here the CDR3 DNA reads TGTGCCAGCAGGGAAGGGAGGCCCAACCTTGAAGCTTTCTTT. Amino acids: CASREGRPNLEAFF.

A note on this clonotype: Germline is not matched at one junction end, which may reflect a read error. The chain employs TRBV4-1 and TRBJ1-1; 10 positions match TRBD1. The CDR3 length is 15 residues. Per the germline V gene, CDR1 is MGHRA and CDR2 is YSYEKL. CDR3 nucleotide sequence: TGCGCCAGCAGCCAAGGACAGGGGGCGAAGGCCGAAACTTTTTTT. Translation: CASSQGQGAKAETFF.

About this clonotype: The junction shows a germline mismatch at one end, possibly a read error. This chain's CDR3 is CASSLRIGETQYF. CDR3 sequence (DNA): TGCGCCAGCAGCTTGAGGATAGGGGAGACCCAGTACTTC. The chain uses TRBV5-6 and TRBJ2-5, with D unresolved. CDR3 size: 13 residues. Germline CDR1 reads SGHDT; CDR2 reads YYEEEE. Based on the CDR3 plus reference TRBV5-6 and TRBJ2-5, the full variable domain is DAGVTQSPTHLIKTRGQQVTLRCSPKSGHDTVSWYQQALGQGPQFIFQYYEEEERQRGNFPDRFSGHQFPNYSSELNVNALLLGDSALYLCASSLRIGETQYFGPGTRLLVL.

Concerning this clonotype itself: This clone may be a read error of a much larger clone one base away. This chain connects TRBV19 to TRBJ2-1; perhaps TRBD1 as D (5 bases). Germline V gene sequence: CDR1 LNHDA, CDR2 SQIVND (reference sequence). This CDR3 contains 15 residues. Trimming took off 4 bases at V and 9 bases at J, with 19 bases between the two ends. The CDR3: CASSKDTEQGSEQFF. The CDR3 coding sequence is TGTGCCAGTAGTAAGGACACGGAGCAGGGAAGTGAGCAGTTCTTC.

CDR3: CASSRLGTRDLYF. DNA for the CDR3: TGTGCCAGCAGCCGCCTCGGAACAAGGGACCTGTACTTC. The rearrangement joins TRBV11-2 to TRBJ2-5; possibly TRBD1 or TRBD2 for D (5 bases each). The CDR3 sequence is 13 residues long. From germline, CDR1 is SGHAT and CDR2 FQNNGV. Trimming took off 5 bases at V and 13 bases at J, with 20 bases between the two ends.

On this clonotype: The junction departs from the called germline gene at one end, perhaps through a read error. This chain connects TRBV6-2 or TRBV6-3 to TRBJ1-2; TRBD1 matches 9 bases. Germline V gene sequence: CDR1 MNHEY, CDR2 SVGEGT. This CDR3 comprises 16 residues. CDR3 nucleotides: TGTGTCAGCAATCCCGAGGGACAGGGATTTTTTTTGGACTACACCTTC. It is translated as CVSNPEGQGFFLDYTF.

This clonotype was seen many times. This chain connects TRBV28 to TRBJ1-1; D is unresolved. The germline V gene has CDR1 MDHEN and CDR2 SYDVKM. The V end was cut by 6 bases, the J end by 0 bases, with 8 bases between. CDR3 length equals 13 residues. The CDR3 region has the DNA TGTGCCAGCAGCCAGCCGATGAACACTGAAGCTTTCTTT. Its translation: CASSQPMNTEAFF.

The CDR3 sequence: CASSELWGGVGYTF. CDR3 nucleotide sequence: TGTGCCAGCAGTGAATTGTGGGGCGGCGTTGGTTACACCTTC. The J gene is TRBJ1-2, the V gene TRBV6-1; D is possibly TRBD1 (5 bases). The germline CDR1 and CDR2 sequences are MNHNS and SASEGT. Trimming cost V 2 bases and J 11 bases, with 18 bases left between them. The CDR3 spans 14 residues.

This clonotype came up many times. The chain couples TRBV20-1 to TRBJ1-5; D gene unclear. With 1 base removed from V and 3 bases from J, the gap between germline ends came to 13 bases. Germline V gene lookup returns CDR1 DFQATT and CDR2 SNEGSKA (reference sequence). The CDR3 consists of 15 residues. DNA of the CDR3: TGCAGTGCTAGAGCACGGGGAGGGTTCAATCAGCCCCAGCATTTT. Protein product: CSARARGGFNQPQHF.

Notes on this clonotype: This CDR3 fails to terminate in the conserved phenylalanine or tryptophan, so it likely reflects a read error. This sequence joins TRBV11-3 and TRBJ1-3; no clear D gene. Germline loops: CDR1 SGHNT, CDR2 YENEEA. There are 13 residues in the CDR3. The CDR3 DNA follows: TGTGCCACCCGGGAGGACTCTAGAAATACCATATATCTT. It yields the protein CATREDSRNTIYL.

A word on this clonotype: Compared with germline, one end of the junction differs, possibly owing to a read error. The chain combines TRBV6-6 with TRBJ2-7, with D possibly matching TRBD2 (6 bases). Germline V CDR1 and CDR2: MNHNY, SVGAGI (reference sequence). This CDR3 has 13 residues. CDR3 sequence reads: CASNTQQDYAQYF. The CDR3 coding sequence is TGTGCCAGCAATACGCAACAGGACTACGCGCAGTACTTC.

Note on this clonotype: Its ends do not fully match the called genes, so a read error is possible. The chain has TRBV6-6 and TRBJ2-3; 8 bases match TRBD2. The CDR3 runs 17 residues. Germline values: CDR1 MNHNY, CDR2 SVGAGI (reference sequence). This CDR3 reads CAIATGLTGGLADTQYF. The CDR3 DNA follows: TGTGCCATCGCCACCGGACTAACGGGAGGGTTGGCAGATACACAGTATTTT.

The chain links TRBV6-1 to TRBJ1-1; 9 bases are a match to TRBD1. The CDR3 extends over 13 amino acids. The junction had 3 bases not matched to a gene; V was cut back by 6 bases and J by 4 bases. CDR1 is MNHNS and CDR2 is SASEGT in the germline V gene. The CDR3 protein is CASSQTGGTEAFF. In nucleotides, the CDR3 is TGTGCCAGCAGCCAGACAGGGGGCACTGAAGCTTTCTTT.

In the case of this clonotype: A read error is possible here, since a much larger clone lies one base away. The V call is TRBV28, the J call TRBJ2-1; weak D call: TRBD2 (6 bases). This CDR3 has 14 amino acids. CDR1 and CDR2 (germline): MDHEN, SYDVKM. CDR3 in DNA: TGTACCAGCAGTTTTACGGGGGACGGCAATGAGCAGTTCTTC. Residues: CTSSFTGDGNEQFF.

In this sample, this clonotype turned up a few times. A much larger clone lies one base from this, so it may be a read error. The V gene is TRBV4-1, the J gene TRBJ1-2, with 8 bases aligning to TRBD1. Germline assignment: CDR1 MGHRA and CDR2 YSYEKL. V dropped 0 bases and J dropped 6; count of bases not matched to a gene: 9. The CDR3 is made up of 16 amino acids. Here the CDR3 DNA reads TGCGCCAGCAGCCAAGATGGGGACAGGAGTTGGGATGGCTACACCTTC. It specifies CASSQDGDRSWDGYTF.

The V and J genes are TRBV19 and TRBJ2-1; D remains ambiguous. From germline, CDR1 is LNHDA and CDR2 SQIVND (reference sequence). Trimming pared 3 bases from V and 12 bases from J, leaving 15 bases between. The CDR3 spans 13 residues. CDR3 in amino acids: CASSMESVYGQFF. In nucleotides, the CDR3 is TGTGCCAGTAGTATGGAATCGGTGTATGGGCAGTTCTTC.

In the case of this clonotype: One junction end does not reproduce the germline sequence, and a read error may be involved. The chain's CDR3 is CAIATGLVGGLADMQYF. As DNA, the CDR3 is TGTGCCATCGCCACCGGACTAGTGGGAGGGTTGGCAGATATGCAGTATTTT. The chain carries TRBV6-6 and TRBJ2-3, with 7 bases lining up with TRBD2. The germline V gene has CDR1 MNHNY and CDR2 SVGAGI (reference sequence). The CDR3 extends over 17 amino acids.

To note about this clonotype: One end of the junction does not line up with germline, which may come from a read error. The rearrangement joins TRBV6-2 or TRBV6-3 to TRBJ1-1, with TRBD1 identical over 11 bases. CDR3 length: 15 residues. Looked up from germline, CDR1 is MNHEY and CDR2 is SVGEGT. CDR3 bases: TGTGCCAGCCAGACACCGGGACAGGGGGTTACTGAAGCTATCTTT. Encoded protein: CASQTPGQGVTEAIF.

Points on this clonotype: One junction end disagrees with the germline gene, perhaps due to a read error. This chain links TRBV11-2 with TRBJ2-3, with 9 positions matching TRBD1. CDR3 size: 15 residues. CDR1 and CDR2 from the germline V gene are SGHAT and FQNNGV. CDR3 loop: CASNLVGTGKNTQYF. Here the CDR3 DNA reads TGTGCCAGCAACTTAGTGGGGACAGGGAAGAATACGCAGTATTTT.

V gene TRBV4-3 combines with J gene TRBJ2-1; possibly TRBD2 for D (5 bases). V dropped 5 bases and J dropped 2 bases, with 16 bases sitting between them. The CDR3 spans 16 residues. Germline CDR1 LGHNA, CDR2 YSLEER. In nucleotides, the CDR3 is TGCGCCAGCAGCTATAGGACTCAATACGCCTACAATGAGCAGTTCTTC. Protein: CASSYRTQYAYNEQFF.

The V gene is TRBV5-1, the J gene TRBJ2-7, with D uncertain. Germline V lookup: CDR1 SGHRS, CDR2 YFSETQ. The CDR3 sequence is 14 residues long. Trimming removed 0 bases from V and 3 bases from J, with 10 bases in between. In nucleotides, the CDR3 is TGCGCCAGCAGCTTGGCTTCACAGAGCTACGAGCAGTACTTC. Its translation is CASSLASQSYEQYF.

Ten or more counts support this clonotype. The gene calls are TRBV11-2 and TRBJ1-1; D unclear. The CDR3 covers 15 residues. Trimming took off 1 base at V and 1 base at J, with 10 bases between the two ends. The germline V gene has CDR1 SGHAT and CDR2 FQNNGV. The CDR3 DNA reads as TGTGCCAGCAGCTTAGTCCGGCCGGCGAACACTGAAGCTTTCTTT. Translating gives CASSLVRPANTEAFF.

Concerning this clonotype itself: At one of its ends the junction is not consistent with the germline gene, which may arise from a read error. The chain couples TRBV4-3 to TRBJ2-1, with a weak D call TRBD2 (5 bases). Germline V gene lookup returns CDR1 LGHNA and CDR2 YSLEER. This CDR3 has 15 residues. The CDR3 spells CASSQERRPYNEQFF. CDR3 nucleotides: TGCGCCAGTAGCCAAGAGAGGAGGCCTTACAATGAGCAGTTCTTC.

The genes are TRBV29-1 and TRBJ2-7, with 7 bases identical to TRBD1. V lost 8 bases to trimming and J lost 3 bases; unmatched junction nucleotides: 4. This CDR3 region has 11 residues. From germline, CDR1 is SQVTM and CDR2 ANQGSEA. CDR3 sequence: CSPTGIYEQYF. The CDR3, as DNA: TGCAGCCCGACAGGGATCTACGAGCAGTACTTC.

This clonotype was found once. DNA of the CDR3: TGTGCCAGCAGCTTGCACCTACAGGGGACTGAAGCTTTCTTT. This encodes CASSLHLQGTEAFF. The V gene is TRBV9, the J gene TRBJ1-1; TRBD1 matches at 7 bases. Germline V gives CDR1 SGDLS, CDR2 YYNGEE. Trimming took 4 bases from V and 5 from J; bases not matched to a gene: 8. The CDR3 runs to 14 residues.

The chain combines TRBV4-1 with TRBJ1-1; D is unresolved. This CDR3 contains 12 residues. Trimming shortened V by 5 bases and J by 7 bases, and 11 bases separated the two germline ends. Germline CDR1 and CDR2: MGHRA and YSYEKL. CDR3 sequence reads: CASSTMSIEAFF. The CDR3 DNA follows: TGCGCCAGCAGCACAATGAGCATTGAAGCTTTCTTT.

This clonotype was picked up a small number of times. The junction departs from the called germline gene at one end, perhaps through a read error. This sequence joins TRBV6-5 and TRBJ2-7; D remains ambiguous. This CDR3 is 13 amino acids long. The germline V gene has CDR1 MNHEY and CDR2 SVGAGI. In nucleotides, the CDR3 is TGTGCCAGCTCCCCAATAACCTCTTACGATCAGTACTTC. This translates into CASSPITSYDQYF.

The V and J genes are TRBV5-4 and TRBJ2-2, with D maybe TRBD2 (5 bases). CDR1 and CDR2 from the germline V gene are SGHNT and YYREEE (reference sequence). CDR3 length: 14 amino acids. In nucleotides, the CDR3 is TGTGTCTGTAGCGCTACTCGGTCCACCGGGGAGCTGTTTTTT. It is translated as CVCSATRSTGELFF.

Regarding this clonotype: A junction end diverges from the germline sequence, so it may reflect a read error. The chain has TRBV4-3 and TRBJ1-2, with D hard to call. Germline V lookup: CDR1 LGHNA, CDR2 YSLEER. This CDR3 comprises 13 residues. This CDR3 reads CVSSQSRVYGYTF. CDR3 nucleotide sequence: TGCGTCAGCAGCCAATCTCGTGTCTATGGCTACACCTTC.